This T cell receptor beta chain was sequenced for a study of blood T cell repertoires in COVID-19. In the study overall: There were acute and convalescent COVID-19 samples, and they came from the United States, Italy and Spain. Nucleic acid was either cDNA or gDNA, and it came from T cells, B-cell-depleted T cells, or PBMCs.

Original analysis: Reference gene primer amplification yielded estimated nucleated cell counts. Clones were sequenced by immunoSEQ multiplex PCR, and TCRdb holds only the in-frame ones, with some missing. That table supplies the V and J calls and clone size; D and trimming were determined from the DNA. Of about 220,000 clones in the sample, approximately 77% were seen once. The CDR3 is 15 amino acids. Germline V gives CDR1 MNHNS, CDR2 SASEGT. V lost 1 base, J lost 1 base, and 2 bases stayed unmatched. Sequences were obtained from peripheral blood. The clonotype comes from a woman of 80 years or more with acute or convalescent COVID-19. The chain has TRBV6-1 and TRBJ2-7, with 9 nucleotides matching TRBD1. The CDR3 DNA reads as TGTGCCAGCAGTGAAGAGACAGGGGGTTCCTACGAGCAGTACTTC. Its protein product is CASSEETGGSYEQYF.